This T cell receptor (beta chain) was identified in a study of blood T cell repertoires in COVID-19. In the study overall: Acute and convalescent COVID-19 samples came from the United States, Italy and Spain. PBMCs, B-cell-depleted T cells, or T cells provided the cDNA or gDNA that made up the material.

This CDR3 region has 15 residues. CDR1 and CDR2 from the germline V gene are SGHAT and FQNNGV. The ends lost 5 bases at V and 5 bases at J; junction bases unmatched: 11. This table comes from immunoSEQ multiplex PCR, and its TCRdb copy is limited to in-frame clones, with some not included. The sample shows 45,000 to 55,000 clones, around 84% of them seen only once. The sample consisted of peripheral blood. This chain joins TRBV11-2 and TRBJ2-7, with 8 bases identical to TRBD1. This receptor was identified in a man in his sixties or seventies with active COVID-19. As DNA, the CDR3 is TGTGCCAGCAGCGCGGTCCGGACAGGGCCCCACGAGCAGTACTTC. It yields the protein CASSAVRTGPHEQYF. Using reference TRBV11-2 and TRBJ2-7 for the parts outside the CDR3, the full variable domain is EAGVAQSPRYKIIEKRQSVAFWCNPISGHATLYWYQQILGQGPKLLIQFQNNGVVDDSQLPKDRFSAERLKGVDSTLKIQPAKLEDSAVYLCASSAVRTGPHEQYFGPGTRLTVT.